The entry below describes one T cell receptor beta chain. This record comes from a study of cytomegalovirus exposure and HLA in healthy donors. The CDR3 consists of 14 residues. V lost 5 bases, J lost 7 bases, and 12 bases lay in between. The germline CDR1 and CDR2 sequences are MGHRA and YSYEKL. The PCR ran on 60 Vbeta and 13 Jbeta primers. Original analysis: Around 80 million unique TCR beta chains, roughly 11 million of them shared, were counted by a later analysis. The repertoire was sequenced with immunoSEQ multiplex PCR; TCRdb's copy has only in-frame clones and lacks some. Clone size and V and J calls were adopted from that table, with D and trimming inferred from the DNA. The top ten clones hold over 2.5% of a sample with some 67,000 clones, 80% to 90% of them seen once.

The sequencing input was PBMCs. The sequence was collected from a woman aged 25 to 39 in good health and CMV-seronegative. The V call is TRBV4-1, the J call TRBJ1-6, with D unresolved. The CDR3 here is CASSYPLSNSPLHF. The CDR3 nucleotides are TGCGCCAGCAGCTACCCCCTAAGCAATTCACCCCTCCACTTT.